This passage covers 20 T cell receptor beta chains from one sample sequenced in a study of beta chain features in type 1 diabetes. The study reverse transcribed the entire isolated RNA, so it sequenced expressed TCRB transcripts. Sequencing used immunoSEQ multiplex PCR; TCRdb keeps in-frame clones, though not all of them. Here the sample spans hundreds of thousands of clones, more than 9.5% being singletons. The sequencing input was naive CD4+ T cells from blood. These receptors originate from a woman aged 25 to 45 in good health.

In its sample, this clone was seen a few times. V gene TRBV19 combines with J gene TRBJ2-7; 11 nucleotides line up with TRBD2. The germline V gene encodes CDR1 LNHDA and CDR2 SQIVND (reference sequence). CDR3 length equals 15 residues. The V gene end was trimmed by 5 bases and the J gene end by 3 bases; junction bases not matched to a gene: 6. Here the CDR3 reads CASSPGTSGYYEQYF. The CDR3 coding sequence is TGTGCCAGTAGTCCTGGGACTAGCGGCTACTACGAGCAGTACTTC.

This clone appeared a few times. CDR3 bases: TGTGCCAGCTCACCGCCGGAGGGACTAGCGGGCATCACCGGGGAGCTGTTTTTT. This gives the protein CASSPPEGLAGITGELFF. This rearrangement joins TRBV18 to TRBJ2-2; 12 bases fit TRBD2. The CDR3 sequence is 18 residues long. CDR1 is KGHSH and CDR2 is LQKENI in the germline V gene. Trimming cost V 3 bases and J 4 bases; bases outside gene matches: 9. The variable domain in full, completed from reference TRBV18 and TRBJ2-2, reads NAGVMQNPRHLVRRRGQEARLRCSPMKGHSHVYWYRQLPEEGLKFMVYLQKENIIDESGMPKERFSAEFPKEGPSILRIQQVVRGDSAAYFCASSPPEGLAGITGELFFGEGSRLTVL.

This chain links TRBV28 with TRBJ2-7, with 10 bases fitting TRBD2. Germline V lookup: CDR1 MDHEN, CDR2 SYDVKM. The V gene end was trimmed by 7 bases and the J gene end by 5 bases; junction bases not matched to a gene: 8. The CDR3 loop spans 14 amino acids. As DNA, the CDR3 is TGTGCCAGCACCCTAGCGGGAGCCAAACACGAGCAGTACTTC. As protein: CASTLAGAKHEQYF.

The rearrangement uses TRBV6-5 and TRBJ2-7, with a tentative D call TRBD1 (6 bases). This CDR3 has 11 amino acids. V lost 5 bases, J lost 9 bases, and 11 bases lay in between. The germline V gene has CDR1 MNHEY and CDR2 SVGAGI. The CDR3 spells CASSDGTPQYF. The CDR3 coding sequence is TGTGCCAGCAGTGACGGGACACCGCAGTACTTC.

The chain combines TRBV2 with TRBJ2-5, with 8 bases identical to TRBD1. The J segment lost 5 bases and the V segment lost 6 bases, leaving 5 bases of the junction unmatched. CDR3 length: 13 amino acids. Per the germline V gene, CDR1 is SNHLY and CDR2 is FYNNEI. CDR3: CASRRTGSETQYF. CDR3 nucleotide sequence: TGTGCCAGCAGAAGGACAGGGAGTGAGACCCAGTACTTC.

This clone was counted a few times. The chain combines TRBV6-5 with TRBJ2-5; D is unresolved. V gave up 1 base and J gave up 3 bases, with 3 bases separating them. Germline-derived CDR1 and CDR2 are MNHEY and SVGAGI. The CDR3 totals 12 residues. The CDR3 DNA reads TGTGCCAGCAGTTACTTAGAAGAGACCCAGTACTTC. Translation gives CASSYLEETQYF.

This clone was seen more than once but under ten times. This chain links TRBV6-1 with TRBJ2-1; possibly TRBD1 for D (5 bases). The germline gives CDR1 MNHNS, CDR2 SASEGT. Trimming took off 4 bases at V and 5 bases at J, with 9 bases between the two ends. CDR3 length: 13 residues. The CDR3 region is CASSAQVDNEQFF. The CDR3 DNA reads TGTGCCAGCAGTGCACAGGTCGACAATGAGCAGTTCTTC.

This clone was seen more than once but under ten times. This chain connects TRBV18 to TRBJ2-5, with D possibly TRBD1 on 5 matching bases. The CDR3 length is 14 residues. V dropped 1 base and J dropped 2 bases, with 8 bases sitting between them. Per germline, CDR1 KGHSH and CDR2 LQKENI. The CDR3 sequence: CASSPRGQQETQYF. In DNA form, the CDR3 reads TGTGCCAGCTCACCACGGGGCCAGCAAGAGACCCAGTACTTC. The full variable domain, its missing parts supplied by reference TRBV18 and TRBJ2-5, is NAGVMQNPRHLVRRRGQEARLRCSPMKGHSHVYWYRQLPEEGLKFMVYLQKENIIDESGMPKERFSAEFPKEGPSILRIQQVVRGDSAAYFCASSPRGQQETQYFGPGTRLLVL.

This clone was seen only a few times. The chain uses TRBV11-2 and TRBJ2-2; 7 bases align to TRBD1. Germline V gene lookup returns CDR1 SGHAT and CDR2 FQNNGV. J was trimmed by 5 bases and V by 5 bases; bases with no gene match: 8. The CDR3 length is 15 residues. CDR3 amino acids: CASSIRGQVTGELFF. The CDR3 nucleotides read TGTGCCAGCAGCATTCGAGGACAGGTGACCGGGGAGCTGTTTTTT.

This clone occurred a few times. This chain joins TRBV19 and TRBJ2-1; 8 nucleotides match TRBD2. Germline values: CDR1 LNHDA, CDR2 SQIVND (reference sequence). This CDR3 is built from 15 residues. V gave up 6 bases and J gave up 7 bases; unmatched junction bases: 11. CDR3 region: CASRSRGLVHNEQFF. The CDR3 DNA sequence: TGTGCCAGTAGGAGCCGGGGACTAGTCCATAATGAGCAGTTCTTC.

The sample holds a few counts of this clone. The V and J genes are TRBV25-1 and TRBJ2-2; 11 nucleotides match TRBD2. The trim removed 4 bases at V and 5 bases at J, leaving 3 bases unmatched. This CDR3 comprises 15 residues. Looked up from germline, CDR1 is MGHDK and CDR2 is SYGVNS. The CDR3: CASSAGLAETGELFF. The CDR3 nucleotides are TGTGCCAGCAGTGCGGGACTAGCGGAAACCGGGGAGCTGTTTTTT.

This chain joins TRBV5-6 and TRBJ2-1; TRBD2 might be the D (5 bases). The CDR3 has 14 residues. Germline V gives CDR1 SGHDT, CDR2 YYEEEE. V gave up 4 bases and J gave up 4 bases, with 12 bases separating them. The CDR3 is CASSHSSGYNEQFF. The CDR3 nucleotides read TGTGCCAGCAGCCACTCGTCGGGATACAATGAGCAGTTCTTC. The full variable domain, with the rest looked up from reference TRBV5-6 and TRBJ2-1, is DAGVTQSPTHLIKTRGQQVTLRCSPKSGHDTVSWYQQALGQGPQFIFQYYEEEERQRGNFPDRFSGHQFPNYSSELNVNALLLGDSALYLCASSHSSGYNEQFFGPGTRLTVL.

The chain employs TRBV30 and TRBJ1-5; 7 nucleotides line up with TRBD1. With 0 bases clipped from V and 7 bases from J, the junction kept 6 bases outside the gene matches. The CDR3 has 14 residues. Per the germline V gene, CDR1 is GTSNPN and CDR2 is SVGIG (reference sequence). The DNA of the CDR3 is TGTGCCTGGAGTGTACGACAGGGCGGACAGCCCCAGCATTTT. Encoded protein: CAWSVRQGGQPQHF.

This rearrangement joins TRBV19 to TRBJ2-1; D perhaps matches TRBD2 (6 bases). The germline gives CDR1 LNHDA, CDR2 SQIVND (reference sequence). This CDR3 region has 15 residues. V was pared by 2 bases and J by 6 bases, with 14 bases between. The CDR3 here is CASSIKGLGGNEQFF. CDR3 nucleotides: TGTGCCAGTAGTATAAAGGGACTTGGGGGCAATGAGCAGTTCTTC.

The table lists this clone with a few counts. V gene TRBV2 combines with J gene TRBJ2-5, with 8 bases matching TRBD1. The germline V gene encodes CDR1 SNHLY and CDR2 FYNNEI. The CDR3 has 14 amino acids. V was pared by 1 base and J by 5 bases, with 3 bases of the junction left unmatched. The CDR3 is CASSEGTGYETQYF. CDR3 DNA: TGTGCCAGCAGTGAAGGGACAGGGTACGAGACCCAGTACTTC.

This clone was found once. V and J are TRBV7-9 and TRBJ2-5; D perhaps matches TRBD2 (6 bases). The CDR3 is 14 amino acids. V lost 5 bases and J lost 4, with 14 bases in between. CDR1 and CDR2 (germline): SEHNR, FQNEAQ (reference sequence). CDR3 nucleotides: TGTGCCAGCAGCGTCCCGCGGGAACCAGAGACCCAGTACTTC. Translation: CASSVPREPETQYF.

V and J are TRBV6-1 and TRBJ2-2; maybe TRBD1 (6 bases). Germline assignment: CDR1 MNHNS and CDR2 SASEGT. V lost 3 bases to trimming and J lost 2 bases, with 10 bases between them. This CDR3 is 15 amino acids long. The chain's CDR3 is CASSDLGANTGELFF. CDR3 bases: TGTGCCAGCAGTGATCTGGGGGCAAACACCGGGGAGCTGTTTTTT.

The chain employs TRBV7-2 and TRBJ2-5, with D possibly TRBD2 on 6 matching bases. Germline V lookup: CDR1 SGHTA, CDR2 FQGNSA. The CDR3 spans 14 residues. V was clipped by 1 base and J by 5 bases, with 11 bases between them. The DNA for the CDR3 is TGTGCCAGCAGCTTAGACCGGGAGAGGGAGACCCAGTACTTC. This codes for CASSLDRERETQYF.

In this sample, this clone turned up a few times. This sequence joins TRBV11-2 and TRBJ2-7, with D uncertain. The CDR3 loop spans 14 amino acids. V was trimmed by 4 bases and J by 2 bases, leaving 12 bases between them. Germline CDR1 and CDR2: SGHAT and FQNNGV. CDR3 in amino acids: CASSSIQRTYEQYF. In DNA, the CDR3 is TGTGCCAGCAGCTCCATACAGAGAACCTACGAGCAGTACTTC. Using reference TRBV11-2 and TRBJ2-7 for the parts outside the CDR3, the full variable domain is EAGVAQSPRYKIIEKRQSVAFWCNPISGHATLYWYQQILGQGPKLLIQFQNNGVVDDSQLPKDRFSAERLKGVDSTLKIQPAKLEDSAVYLCASSSIQRTYEQYFGPGTRLTVT.

A few counts support this clone. This rearrangement joins TRBV5-4 to TRBJ2-3; the D is unclear. Germline loops: CDR1 SGHNT, CDR2 YYREEE (reference sequence). The ends were cut back, 4 bases at V and 0 bases at J, with 3 bases in the middle. This CDR3 has 12 residues. CDR3 nucleotides: TGTGCCAGCAGCCAAAGCACAGATACGCAGTATTTT. Translating it yields CASSQSTDTQYF. Based on the CDR3 plus reference TRBV5-4 and TRBJ2-3, the full variable domain is ETGVTQSPTHLIKTRGQQVTLRCSSQSGHNTVSWYQQALGQGPQFIFQYYREEENGRGNFPPRFSGLQFPNYSSELNVNALELDDSALYLCASSQSTDTQYFGPGTRLTVL.